What follows describes a single T cell receptor (beta chain). Its antigen remains unidentified. Produced via immunoSEQ multiplex PCR; TCRdb's table is partial and in-frame only. The sample contains 55,000 to 85,000 clones, under 90% of which appear only once. These data come from a study of OX40 agonist ivuxolimab in advanced cancers. Whole-study context: The group had a mean age of approximately 60 years, ranged from about 20 to 79, and was 80% to 85% male. General study results and limits: Compared with CD4+, CD8+ T cells on average had more expanded clones. Dose levels from 0.1 to 3.0 mg/kg saw CD4+ and CD8+ blood T cells expand clonally by week 6.

Autoimmune disease history or systemic immunosuppression led to patients being barred. V was clipped by 5 bases and J by 2 bases; unmatched bases: 7. The CDR3 spans 17 residues. The V gene's germline CDR1 is SEHNR and CDR2 FQNEAQ (reference sequence). The chain uses TRBV7-9 and TRBJ2-3; 13 bases line up with TRBD2. The sequence was obtained from an adult with an advanced solid tumor such as melanoma, head and neck, liver or kidney cancer. This specimen consisted of CD4+ or CD8+ T cells sorted from blood, obtained in a trial of the OX40 agonist ivuxolimab. The CDR3 DNA sequence: TGTGCCAGCAGCGTGGGACTAGCGGGGATTCACACAGATACGCAGTATTTT. Translating it yields CASSVGLAGIHTDTQYF.